The 20 T cell receptor beta chains given below trace back to one sample, sequenced in a study of radiotherapy plus CTLA-4 blockade in lung cancer. The assay was immunoSEQ multiplex PCR, and TCRdb's table has in-frame clones only and misses some. Counted here are tens of thousands of clones, around 80% occurring once; the ten biggest clones make up roughly 7%. The source material was peripheral blood, sampled from a patient treated with radiotherapy plus ipilimumab. These TCRs come from a human donor with non-small cell lung cancer who had a complete response to radiotherapy plus ipilimumab.

Comment on this clone: Other DNA sequences in this specimen translate into the identical CDR3. The chain is built from TRBV14 and TRBJ1-2; maybe TRBD1 (5 bases). With 4 bases removed from V and 0 bases from J, the gap between germline ends came to 15 bases. Germline lookup yields CDR1 SGHDN and CDR2 FVKESK. This CDR3 spans 16 amino acids. CDR3 in DNA: TGTGCCAGCAGCCTGGGGGGACGGATCACTAACTATGGCTACACCTTC. It specifies CASSLGGRITNYGYTF.

V gene TRBV5-1 combines with J gene TRBJ2-3; 11 nucleotides agree with TRBD2. In germline, CDR1 is SGHRS, CDR2 YFSETQ. This CDR3 has 15 residues. The junction had 2 bases not matched to a gene; V was cut back by 1 base and J by 4 bases. The CDR3 DNA reads TGCGCCAGCAGCTTGACTAGCGGGGGCTCAGATACGCAGTATTTT. Translated: CASSLTSGGSDTQYF.

V usage is TRBV18 and J usage is TRBJ2-1; 12 bases match TRBD1. V gave up 5 bases and J gave up 15 bases; unmatched junction bases: 14. The CDR3 contains 15 residues. Germline values: CDR1 KGHSH, CDR2 LQKENI. CDR3 sequence (DNA): TGTGCCAGCTCAGCCGCCGGGACAGGGGGCGCGAGGTTGTTCTTC. It codes for CASSAAGTGGARLFF.

The sample holds a few counts of this clone. V is TRBV5-1 and J is TRBJ1-2, with 8 bases identical to TRBD1. The CDR3 contains 13 residues. Trimming at V came to 4 bases and at J to 11 bases, leaving 10 bases not matched to a gene. In germline, CDR1 is SGHRS, CDR2 YFSETQ. The CDR3 sequence: CASSDQQGVNYTF. The DNA of the CDR3 is TGCGCCAGCAGCGACCAACAGGGGGTAAATTACACCTTC.

In the case of this clone: The junction departs from the called germline gene at one end, perhaps through a read error. The gene calls are TRBV7-7 and TRBJ1-4, with D tentatively TRBD1 (5 bases). This CDR3 has 13 amino acids. Germline V lookup: CDR1 SSHAT, CDR2 FNYEAQ (reference sequence). CDR3 sequence reads: CASSLAAGQKLFF. CDR3 coding DNA: TGTGCTAGCAGCTTAGCGGCAGGGCAAAAACTGTTTTTT.

The CDR3 nucleotides are TGTGCCAGCAGTAAACAGGGGGCTGGGGGCTACACCTTC. It yields the protein CASSKQGAGGYTF. The chain is built from TRBV2 and TRBJ1-2; TRBD1 matches 9 bases. The V and J ends lost 5 bases and 8 bases, in that order; junction bases with no gene match: 6. CDR1 SNHLY and CDR2 FYNNEI come from the germline V gene. CDR3 length equals 13 residues.

The chain uses TRBV18 and TRBJ1-1; unclear D gene. V lost 3 bases, J lost 6 bases, and 11 bases lay in between. The germline V gene has CDR1 KGHSH and CDR2 LQKENI. This CDR3 contains 13 residues. The CDR3 DNA is TGTGCCAGCTCACCCCTGACCGGGGCTGAAGCTTTCTTT. As protein: CASSPLTGAEAFF.

The chain is built from TRBV5-6 and TRBJ2-1, with TRBD1 matching 7 bases. Germline values: CDR1 SGHDT, CDR2 YYEEEE. Trimming at V came to 0 bases and at J to 7 bases, leaving 1 base not matched to a gene. This CDR3 has 13 amino acids. CDR3 sequence reads: CASSLEGANEQFF. The CDR3 nucleotides read TGTGCCAGCAGCTTGGAGGGGGCGAATGAGCAGTTCTTC.

The chain has TRBV7-2 and TRBJ1-1; D is ambiguous. V was clipped by 2 bases and J by 11 bases, with 15 bases between them. Per germline, CDR1 SGHTA and CDR2 FQGNSA. CDR3 length equals 13 residues. This chain's CDR3 is CASSLSWTGEAFF. CDR3 DNA sequence: TGTGCCAGCAGCTTATCATGGACCGGGGAGGCTTTCTTT.

The V gene is TRBV25-1, the J gene TRBJ2-1, with D unclear. From germline, CDR1 is MGHDK and CDR2 SYGVNS. V lost 0 bases and J 8 bases, leaving 14 bases between the germline ends. The CDR3 runs to 15 residues. DNA of the CDR3: TGTGCCAGCAGTGAATATCAGGCCAACTCGTATGAGCAGTTCTTC. Translated, it gives CASSEYQANSYEQFF.

Regarding this clone: Relative to the germline gene, one junction end is altered; a read error may explain this. In DNA form, the CDR3 reads TGTGCCCGGAGTGTACGGGCCAGTACCTACGAGCAGTACTTC. Translated: CARSVRASTYEQYF. The V and J genes are TRBV30 and TRBJ2-7; D remains unclear. The CDR3 runs 14 residues. The V gene's germline CDR1 is GTSNPN and CDR2 SVGIG (reference sequence).

The chain links TRBV28 to TRBJ2-2; D possibly corresponds to TRBD2 (5 bases). The germline V gene encodes CDR1 MDHEN and CDR2 SYDVKM. This CDR3 region has 15 residues. V was cut by 4 bases and J by 0 bases, with 9 bases left in between. The CDR3 spells CASSWASPNTGELFF. In DNA form, the CDR3 reads TGTGCCAGCAGTTGGGCTAGCCCGAACACCGGGGAGCTGTTTTTT. Full variable domain (missing parts from reference TRBV28 and TRBJ2-2): DVKVTQSSRYLVKRTGEKVFLECVQDMDHENMFWYRQDPGLGLRLIYFSYDVKMKEKGDIPEGYSVSREKKERFSLILESASTNQTSMYLCASSWASPNTGELFFGEGSRLTVL.

This clone occurred once. V gene TRBV5-6 combines with J gene TRBJ2-1; 7 bases are shared with TRBD2. Germline V CDR1 and CDR2: SGHDT, YYEEEE. The CDR3 has 14 residues. The V and J ends lost 2 bases and 4 bases, in that order; junction bases with no gene match: 3. The CDR3 spells CASSFGLEYNEQFF. The CDR3 nucleotides are TGTGCCAGCAGCTTTGGACTAGAGTACAATGAGCAGTTCTTC.

The J gene is TRBJ1-5, the V gene TRBV19; possibly TRBD1 for D (5 bases). Germline V gene data show CDR1 as LNHDA and CDR2 as SQIVND (reference sequence). This CDR3 has 14 residues. Trimming cost V 7 bases and J 7 bases, with 17 bases left between them. The CDR3 DNA reads as TGTGCCAGTAATCCTGTAGGCAGGGTACAGCCCCAGCATTTT. Residues: CASNPVGRVQPQHF.

This chain joins TRBV18 and TRBJ2-3, with 7 nucleotides matching TRBD2. Unmatched junction bases numbered 6, after V lost 3 bases and J lost 6 bases. CDR3 size: 14 residues. Germline V gene data show CDR1 as KGHSH and CDR2 as LQKENI. DNA of the CDR3: TGTGCCAGCTCACCCACCGCTAGCGGCGATACGCAGTATTTT. Its protein product is CASSPTASGDTQYF.

This chain uses TRBV10-3 with TRBJ1-1; the D gene is possibly TRBD1 (6 bases). The CDR3 extends over 14 amino acids. V lost 6 bases to trimming and J lost 7 bases, with 18 bases between them. Germline V gene sequence: CDR1 ENHRY, CDR2 SYGVKD. As DNA, the CDR3 is TGTGCCATCAGCTTGGACAGCCAGGGGAGTGAAGCTTTCTTT. Translation: CAISLDSQGSEAFF.

The chain is built from TRBV11-2 and TRBJ1-3; 7 nucleotides match TRBD1. The CDR3 consists of 14 residues. V lost 5 bases, J lost 4 bases, and 5 bases stayed unmatched. In germline, CDR1 is SGHAT, CDR2 FQNNGV. The DNA of the CDR3 is TGTGCCAGCAGCCCGACAGGGTCAGGAAACACCATATATTTT. Its protein is CASSPTGSGNTIYF.

The gene calls are TRBV30 and TRBJ1-3, with a tentative D call TRBD1 (5 bases). The V gene lost 4 bases and the J gene lost 0 bases, with 13 bases spanning the gap. CDR1 GTSNPN and CDR2 SVGIG come from the germline V gene (reference sequence). The CDR3 spans 15 residues. The CDR3 loop reads CAWTKKDNSGNTIYF. The DNA for the CDR3 is TGTGCCTGGACTAAAAAGGACAACTCTGGAAACACCATATATTTT.

The chain joins TRBV27 to TRBJ2-6; no definite D call. The CDR3 length is 15 residues. From germline, CDR1 is MNHEY and CDR2 SMNVEV (reference sequence). Trimming removed 4 bases at V and 0 bases at J, with 7 bases between. CDR3 amino acids: CASSSSGSGANVLTF. The DNA for the CDR3 is TGTGCCAGCAGTTCCTCAGGCTCTGGGGCCAACGTCCTGACTTTC.

This clone showed up just a few times. The chain carries TRBV6-6 and TRBJ2-7, with TRBD1 matching 10 bases. After removal of 4 bases from V and 2 bases from J, the junction contained 5 bases not matched to a gene. Germline loops: CDR1 MNHNY, CDR2 SVGAGI (reference sequence). The CDR3 spans 15 residues. Written as DNA, the CDR3 is TGTGCCAGCAGTTCCGGGGGACAGGGGCCCTACGAGCAGTACTTC. This gives the protein CASSSGGQGPYEQYF.